The 29 T cell receptor beta chains given below trace back to one sample, sequenced in a study of patients and donors after allogeneic stem cell transplantation. One entry per CDR3 protein, called by TCRdb with MiXCR from the RT-PCR reads. The data hold about 87,000 distinct CDR3 sequences, with roughly 5.1% observed a single time. Sequenced: blood, either unsorted or a sorted T cell fraction (not recorded which). These receptors originate from a human donor who was either an allogeneic HSCT recipient or a stem cell or donor lymphocyte infusion donor (not recorded which). It is not recorded whose cells these are; they may come from a transplant donor.

The chain is built from TRBV30 and TRBJ2-3; a possible D gene is TRBD1 (5 bases). Trimming took 1 base from V and 6 from J, leaving 11 bases between them. This CDR3 has 13 residues. Germline V gene lookup returns CDR1 GTSNPN and CDR2 SVGIG (reference sequence). The CDR3 coding sequence is TGTGCCTGGAGTGGACAGAGTAGGGATACGCAGTATTTT. This gives the protein CAWSGQSRDTQYF. Supplemented by reference TRBV30 and TRBJ2-3, the full variable domain reads SQTIHQWPATLVQPVGSPLSLECTVEGTSNPNLYWYRQAAGRGLQLLFYSVGIGQISSEVPQNLSASRPQDRQFILSSKKLLLSDSGFYLCAWSGQSRDTQYFGPGTRLTVL.

Ten or more counts support this clonotype. This chain joins TRBV12-3 or TRBV12-4 and TRBJ2-1; possibly TRBD1 for D (5 bases). The CDR3 loop spans 14 amino acids. Trimming cost V 3 bases and J 7 bases, with 13 bases left between them. CDR3 in DNA: TGTGCCAGCAGTTTGCTCAGGGCAGTGAATGAGCAGTTCTTC. It encodes CASSLLRAVNEQFF.

This clonotype was counted ten times or more. This chain uses TRBV7-2 with TRBJ1-2, with a weak D call TRBD1 (5 bases). CDR3 length: 15 amino acids. V was pared by 5 bases and J by 2 bases, with 15 bases between. Germline V lookup: CDR1 SGHTA, CDR2 FQGNSA. The CDR3 DNA sequence: TGTGCCAGCAGCCTTGCTTTTGGACAAAACTATGGCTACACCTTC. This codes for CASSLAFGQNYGYTF.

The sample holds many counts of this clonotype. The chain uses TRBV20-1 and TRBJ1-5, with a possible D match to TRBD1 (6 bases). Germline V gene sequence: CDR1 DFQATT, CDR2 SNEGSKA (reference sequence). The CDR3 has 15 residues. V lost 5 bases, J lost 6 bases, and 20 bases lay in between. CDR3: CSARRPEGGGQPQHF. Written as DNA, the CDR3 is TGCAGTGCTCGCCGACCTGAGGGGGGTGGTCAGCCCCAGCATTTT.

This clonotype came up many times. V usage is TRBV4-2 and J usage is TRBJ1-5; D gene uncertain. CDR1 LGHNA and CDR2 YNFKEQ come from the germline V gene. The CDR3 runs 16 residues. The V and J ends lost 0 bases and 5 bases respectively, with 14 bases between them. CDR3 protein: CASSQDVSRNDQPQHF. The CDR3 nucleotides read TGTGCCAGCAGCCAAGATGTCTCAAGGAACGATCAGCCCCAGCATTTT.

The chain carries TRBV11-3 and TRBJ2-7; D might be TRBD2 (6 bases). V lost 5 bases to trimming and J lost 5 bases, with 16 bases between them. This CDR3 is 14 amino acids long. CDR1 is SGHNT and CDR2 is YENEEA in the germline V gene. In DNA, the CDR3 is TGTGCCAGCAGCATTAGCGGAGGACTCCACGAGCAGTACTTC. It specifies CASSISGGLHEQYF. The full variable domain, with the rest looked up from reference TRBV11-3 and TRBJ2-7, is EAGVVQSPRYKIIEKKQPVAFWCNPISGHNTLYWYLQNLGQGPELLIRYENEEAVDDSQLPKDRFSAERLKGVDSTLKIQPAELGDSAVYLCASSISGGLHEQYFGPGTRLTVT.

The chain employs TRBV5-1 and TRBJ2-1; a weak D match, TRBD2 (5 bases). The CDR3 length is 14 residues. The V end was cut by 0 bases, the J end by 9 bases, with 13 bases between. The V gene's germline CDR1 is SGHRS and CDR2 YFSETQ. Here the CDR3 DNA reads TGCGCCAGCAGCTTGGCGGACTCGAAGAGTGAGCAGTTCTTC. It encodes CASSLADSKSEQFF.

This clonotype was seen at least ten times. This chain joins TRBV12-3 or TRBV12-4 and TRBJ1-1; D is undetermined. V was clipped by 4 bases and J by 6 bases, with 15 bases between them. The CDR3 is 14 residues long. The CDR3 DNA sequence: TGTGCCAGCAGTTGGCGACGGTTGGTAGCTGAAGCTTTCTTT. This encodes CASSWRRLVAEAFF.

This clonotype ranks as medium-sized. The chain joins TRBV12-3 or TRBV12-4 to TRBJ1-2; D remains ambiguous. Trimming pared 3 bases from V and 6 bases from J, leaving 14 bases between. The CDR3 is 14 residues long. CDR3 sequence reads: CASSLSVRRDGYTF. For the CDR3, the DNA is TGTGCCAGCAGTTTGTCGGTACGAAGGGATGGCTACACCTTC.

This clonotype was recorded a few times. The chain is built from TRBV10-3 and TRBJ1-1; TRBD1 aligns across 9 bases. V lost 5 bases, J lost 1 base, and 8 bases stayed unmatched. Germline V gene lookup returns CDR1 ENHRY and CDR2 SYGVKD. The CDR3 length is 16 residues. The CDR3, as DNA: TGTGCCATCAGTAACAGGGGGCGCGCGGCGAACACTGAAGCTTTCTTT. Translation: CAISNRGRAANTEAFF.

In its sample, this clonotype was seen many times. The chain has TRBV4-1 and TRBJ2-1, with 8 bases identical to TRBD1. Germline loops: CDR1 MGHRA, CDR2 YSYEKL. Trimming at V came to 1 base and at J to 8 bases, leaving 7 bases not matched to a gene. This CDR3 region has 15 residues. Here the CDR3 DNA reads TGCGCCAGCAGCCAAGGACAGGGGTCTTTCTATGAGCAGTTCTTC. Its translation is CASSQGQGSFYEQFF.

This clonotype has ten or more counts. CDR3 region: CASSLAGTGGGYTF. The CDR3 coding sequence is TGTGCCAGTAGTCTCGCCGGGACAGGCGGCGGCTACACCTTC. The chain joins TRBV19 to TRBJ1-2; 8 nucleotides line up with TRBD1. The CDR3 loop spans 14 amino acids. Germline-derived CDR1 and CDR2 are LNHDA and SQIVND (reference sequence). The V gene end was trimmed by 5 bases and the J gene end by 8 bases; junction bases not matched to a gene: 10.

Relative to its sample, this clonotype is medium-sized. This chain connects TRBV29-1 to TRBJ1-1; possible D gene TRBD1, 5 bases. This CDR3 is built from 12 residues. CDR1 SQVTM and CDR2 ANQGSEA come from the germline V gene. V dropped 5 bases and J dropped 4 bases, with 11 bases sitting between them. The CDR3 protein is CSVHPGGTEAFF. Written as DNA, the CDR3 is TGCAGCGTTCATCCTGGGGGCACTGAAGCTTTCTTT.

V and J are TRBV4-2 and TRBJ2-7; 7 bases are shared with TRBD2. Trimming removed 1 base from V and 2 bases from J; junction bases left unmatched: 8. Germline CDR1 is LGHNA and CDR2 is YNFKEQ. The CDR3 spans 16 residues. For the CDR3, the DNA is TGTGCCAGCAGCCAAGGTGCCAGCGGGGAGCCCTACGAGCAGTACTTC. Its protein product is CASSQGASGEPYEQYF.

At least ten counts were recorded for this clonotype. The chain recombines TRBV7-9 with TRBJ2-5; D might be TRBD2 (6 bases). In germline, CDR1 is SEHNR, CDR2 FQNEAQ (reference sequence). The CDR3 is 14 amino acids. Trimming left V 8 bases short and J 5 bases short, with 18 bases between. CDR3 region: CASVVAGRFETQYF. DNA for the CDR3: TGTGCCAGCGTGGTGGCGGGACGGTTTGAGACCCAGTACTTC.

This clonotype was seen many times. The chain uses TRBV12-3 or TRBV12-4 and TRBJ2-1; TRBD2 matches 9 bases. This CDR3 has 15 residues. The J segment lost 10 bases and the V segment lost 5 bases, leaving 12 bases of the junction unmatched. CDR3 sequence reads: CASSLMAGGGGEQFF. The CDR3 DNA is TGTGCCAGCAGTCTCATGGCGGGAGGGGGCGGGGAGCAGTTCTTC.

This clonotype was counted a few times. The chain is built from TRBV3-1 and TRBJ1-1; 7 bases map to TRBD1. With V trimmed by 0 bases and J by 5 bases, 9 bases remained unmatched. The CDR3 covers 16 residues. CDR1 and CDR2 (germline): LGHDT, YNNKEL (reference sequence). The CDR3: CASSQDLKGARTEAFF. Written as DNA, the CDR3 is TGTGCCAGCAGCCAAGATTTAAAGGGGGCGAGGACTGAAGCTTTCTTT.

A word on this clonotype: A much larger clone lies one base from this, so it may be a read error. The chain joins TRBV20-1 to TRBJ2-6; D not resolved. CDR1 and CDR2 from the germline V gene are DFQATT and SNEGSKA (reference sequence). The CDR3 runs to 14 residues. DNA of the CDR3: TGCAGTGCCGAGCTCGACTCTGAGGCCAACGTCCTGACTTTC. It yields the protein CSAELDSEANVLTF.

This clonotype has a handful of counts. CDR3 sequence: CASSATGSGYTF. The CDR3 DNA follows: TGTGCCAGCAGTGCAACAGGGTCTGGCTACACCTTC. The V and J genes are TRBV27 and TRBJ1-2, with D maybe TRBD1 (6 bases). Germline CDR1 MNHEY, CDR2 SMNVEV (reference sequence). CDR3 length: 12 amino acids. With 5 bases removed from V and 7 bases from J, the gap between germline ends came to 11 bases.

This clonotype appeared many times. The chain is built from TRBV7-8 and TRBJ2-7, with TRBD2 identical over 14 bases. The V and J ends lost 5 bases and 7 bases, in that order; junction bases with no gene match: 13. Germline lookup yields CDR1 SGHVS and CDR2 FQNEAQ. The length of the CDR3 is 17 residues. The CDR3 DNA reads TGTGCCAGCAGCCCGGGACTAGCGGGAGTAAGGGTGGGTGAGCAGTACTTC. It encodes CASSPGLAGVRVGEQYF.

This clonotype was observed at least ten times. The chain couples TRBV20-1 to TRBJ2-7; 8 bases line up with TRBD1. This CDR3 region has 15 residues. The V and J ends lost 6 bases and 4 bases, in that order; junction bases with no gene match: 14. Per the germline V gene, CDR1 is DFQATT and CDR2 is SNEGSKA (reference sequence). The CDR3 sequence: CSADTGTGLGYEQYF. As DNA, the CDR3 is TGCAGTGCGGATACCGGGACAGGTCTTGGATACGAGCAGTACTTC.

In its sample, this clonotype was seen a few times. The chain links TRBV7-3 to TRBJ1-2, with 9 bases matching TRBD1. The CDR3 runs 16 residues. J lost 6 bases, V lost 5 bases, and 13 bases had no gene match. Germline CDR1 and CDR2: SGHTA and FQGTGA. The CDR3 loop reads CASSAWPGQGIDGYTF. In nucleotides, the CDR3 is TGTGCCAGCAGCGCCTGGCCGGGACAGGGAATCGATGGCTACACCTTC.

This clonotype was counted many times. For the CDR3, the DNA is TGCAGTGCTAGAGATCAAGAGGGAGTGAGGGGCTACACCTTC. Translated, it gives CSARDQEGVRGYTF. The chain recombines TRBV20-1 with TRBJ1-2; D is undetermined. Trimming took 0 bases from V and 8 from J, leaving 16 bases between them. The CDR3 runs to 14 residues. In germline, CDR1 is DFQATT, CDR2 SNEGSKA (reference sequence).

This clonotype was counted at least ten times. V usage is TRBV24-1 and J usage is TRBJ2-3; a weak D match, TRBD1 (5 bases). The CDR3 consists of 16 residues. Trimming left V 4 bases short and J 5 bases short, with 18 bases between. Germline assignment: CDR1 KGHDR and CDR2 SFDVKD. The CDR3 reads CATSDPTTGTRDTQYF. CDR3 sequence (DNA): TGTGCCACCAGTGACCCAACAACAGGCACGAGAGATACGCAGTATTTT.

This clonotype has just a few counts. CDR3: CASSQVGDGTQYF. The CDR3, as DNA: TGTGCCAGCAGCCAAGTCGGGGACGGTACGCAGTATTTT. The rearrangement links TRBV14 to TRBJ2-3; D is tentatively TRBD1 or TRBD2 (5 bases each). Germline CDR1 is SGHDN and CDR2 is FVKESK. The CDR3 runs to 13 residues. Trimming shortened V by 1 base and J by 8 bases, and 10 bases separated the two germline ends.

Only a few counts were recorded for this clonotype. CDR3 coding DNA: TGTGCCAGCAGCCCCCATTTACGCCGGACCTACGAGCAGTACTTC. Protein: CASSPHLRRTYEQYF. This sequence joins TRBV3-1 and TRBJ2-7; no reliable D call. The length of the CDR3 is 15 residues. Germline V gene sequence: CDR1 LGHDT, CDR2 YNNKEL (reference sequence). Trimming removed 4 bases at V and 2 bases at J, with 15 bases between.

In this sample, this clonotype turned up many times. The rearrangement uses TRBV5-1 and TRBJ2-3; 11 bases match TRBD2. CDR1 SGHRS and CDR2 YFSETQ come from the germline V gene. This CDR3 has 15 amino acids. J lost 6 bases, V lost 1 base, and 4 bases had no gene match. CDR3 sequence reads: CASSLTSGSGDTQYF. CDR3 DNA: TGCGCCAGCAGCTTGACTAGCGGGAGTGGGGATACGCAGTATTTT. Full variable domain (outside the CDR3, taken from reference TRBV5-1 and TRBJ2-3): KAGVTQTPRYLIKTRGQQVTLSCSPISGHRSVSWYQQTPGQGLQFLFEYFSETQRNKGNFPGRFSGRQFSNSRSEMNVSTLELGDSALYLCASSLTSGSGDTQYFGPGTRLTVL.

The table lists this clonotype with many counts. The V gene is TRBV12-3 or TRBV12-4, the J gene TRBJ2-7; D is unresolved. V was cut by 2 bases and J by 0 bases, with 2 bases left in between. The CDR3 is 12 residues long. CDR3 bases: TGTGCCAGCAGTTTACACTCCTACGAGCAGTACTTC. Translation: CASSLHSYEQYF.

This clonotype was detected only a few times. J is TRBJ1-1 and V is TRBV6-1, with D hard to call. Germline V gives CDR1 MNHNS, CDR2 SASEGT. Trimming took off 9 bases at V and 4 bases at J, with 15 bases between the two ends. The CDR3 contains 13 residues. The CDR3 DNA follows: TGTGCCAGTGCCGCAGACCTATTCACTGAAGCTTTCTTT. Translating it yields CASAADLFTEAFF.